The T cell receptor beta chain described here comes from a study of CD8 T cells in Susac syndrome. Study at large: Blood was drawn from Susac syndrome patients while they were therapy-naive, on corticosteroids, or on intravenous immunoglobulin alone. General study points: Expansion of clones was not seen in the CD4+ T cell repertoires of Susac syndrome.

This clonotype was seen just once. Its antigen is as yet unknown. RNA, at about 0.5 to 1 ug, was reverse transcribed with random hexamers. Coverage of TCR beta CDR3 amplification by immunoSEQ multiplex PCR extended to 54 Vbeta and 13 Jbeta. TCRdb ran MiXCR on the immunoSEQ multiplex PCR reads and lists one entry per CDR3 protein. This sample has some 210,000 distinct CDR3 sequences; roughly 93% occur once, and the top ten carry over 0.15%. V lost 2 bases to trimming and J lost 2 bases, with 8 bases between them. The CDR3 length is 14 residues. CDR1 SGHRS and CDR2 YFSETQ come from the germline V gene. Sequencing of TCR beta, carried out with a high-throughput approach, was applied to CD8+ and CD4+ T cells from the blood.

The TCR originated in a human donor with Susac syndrome. This chain uses TRBV5-1 with TRBJ2-1; D tentatively fits TRBD1 or TRBD2 (5 bases each). Input material: CD4+ T cells from PBMCs. This CDR3 reads CASSFQGAYNEQFF. As DNA, the CDR3 is TGCGCCAGCAGCTTTCAGGGAGCCTACAATGAGCAGTTCTTC.